The rows below give T cell receptor beta chains drawn from one sample of a study of blood T cell repertoires in COVID-19. Method: immunoSEQ multiplex PCR; TCRdb's copy keeps in-frame clones and lacks some. The sample holds some 460,000 clones; 75% to 90% are singletons and the top ten take under 0.75%. Sequencing was carried out using PBMCs or T cells enriched from blood (not recorded which). All receptors derive from a woman in her late teens or twenties who had recovered from COVID-19. Each CDR3 is given with its conserved first and last residue. Each record gives: clone size, D gene, CDR3 length, V gene, J gene, CDR3 protein, CDR3 DNA. The D gene is left open where the match is weak. The size entry is marked missing in some rows and otherwise reads once, few, many or a size class.

clone_size: NA; d_call: TRBD1; cdr3_length: 16; v_call: TRBV14; j_call: TRBJ2-7; cdr3_aa: CASSLRQGALSYEQYF; cdr3_nt: TGTGCCAGCAGCCTTCGACAGGGGGCTTTATCCTACGAGCAGTACTTC
clone_size: NA; d_call: NA; cdr3_length: 13; v_call: TRBV2; j_call: TRBJ2-7; cdr3_aa: CASKPGPTYEQYF; cdr3_nt: TGTGCCAGCAAGCCGGGTCCTACCTACGAGCAGTACTTC
clone_size: NA; d_call: NA; cdr3_length: 15; v_call: TRBV27; j_call: TRBJ2-2; cdr3_aa: CASSLWGGQGGELFF; cdr3_nt: TGTGCCAGCAGTTTGTGGGGGGGCCAGGGCGGGGAGCTGTTTTTT
clone_size: NA; d_call: TRBD1; cdr3_length: 13; v_call: TRBV29-1; j_call: TRBJ1-2; cdr3_aa: CSVTGTGGEGYTF; cdr3_nt: TGCAGCGTAACCGGGACAGGGGGCGAGGGCTACACCTTC
clone_size: once; d_call: NA; cdr3_length: 14; v_call: TRBV5-5; j_call: TRBJ2-1; cdr3_aa: CASSLHYSYNEQFF; cdr3_nt: TGTGCCAGCAGCCTACACTACTCCTACAATGAGCAGTTCTTC
clone_size: NA; d_call: TRBD1; cdr3_length: 17; v_call: TRBV10-3; j_call: TRBJ2-5; cdr3_aa: CAISDGQGGGAGETQYF; cdr3_nt: TGTGCCATCAGCGACGGACAGGGTGGGGGCGCTGGGGAGACCCAGTACTTC
clone_size: NA; d_call: NA; cdr3_length: 17; v_call: TRBV10-3; j_call: TRBJ2-6; cdr3_aa: CAISLGTVHSGANVLTF; cdr3_nt: TGTGCCATCAGTTTAGGGACTGTTCACTCTGGGGCCAACGTCCTGACTTTC
clone_size: NA; d_call: NA; cdr3_length: 12; v_call: TRBV4-1; j_call: TRBJ1-2; cdr3_aa: CASSLGTRGYTF; cdr3_nt: TGCGCCAGCAGCCTGGGGACTAGGGGCTACACCTTC
clone_size: NA; d_call: NA; cdr3_length: 15; v_call: TRBV19; j_call: TRBJ1-6; cdr3_aa: CASSSGQGRRSPLHF; cdr3_nt: TGTGCCAGTAGTTCTGGGCAGGGCCGCCGCTCACCCCTCCACTTT
clone_size: once; d_call: TRBD1; cdr3_length: 14; v_call: TRBV3-1/TRBV3-2; j_call: TRBJ1-1; cdr3_aa: CASSLEGAMTEAFF; cdr3_nt: TGTGCCAGCAGCCTAGAGGGGGCTATGACTGAAGCTTTCTTT
clone_size: NA; d_call: TRBD1; cdr3_length: 14; v_call: TRBV28; j_call: TRBJ1-2; cdr3_aa: CASSLSQGPYGYTF; cdr3_nt: TGTGCCAGCAGTTTATCACAGGGGCCCTATGGCTACACCTTC
clone_size: NA; d_call: NA; cdr3_length: 15; v_call: TRBV5-1; j_call: TRBJ1-2; cdr3_aa: CASTRWGGRETGYTF; cdr3_nt: TGCGCCAGCACCCGATGGGGGGGCAGGGAGACTGGCTACACCTTC
clone_size: NA; d_call: TRBD1; cdr3_length: 16; v_call: TRBV28; j_call: TRBJ1-3; cdr3_aa: CASRDSPGQGPLHIYF; cdr3_nt: TGTGCCAGCAGGGATTCCCCGGGACAGGGACCTTTGCACATATATTTT
clone_size: NA; d_call: TRBD1; cdr3_length: 14; v_call: TRBV29-1; j_call: TRBJ1-2; cdr3_aa: CSVTHDRAEYGYTF; cdr3_nt: TGCAGCGTTACCCACGACAGGGCAGAGTATGGCTACACCTTC
clone_size: NA; d_call: TRBD1; cdr3_length: 14; v_call: TRBV5-1; j_call: TRBJ2-1; cdr3_aa: CASRGQGAQDEQFF; cdr3_nt: TGCGCCAGCAGGGGACAGGGGGCGCAGGATGAGCAGTTCTTC
clone_size: NA; d_call: TRBD1; cdr3_length: 17; v_call: TRBV7-8; j_call: TRBJ2-1; cdr3_aa: CASSLGPRTGGNNEQFF; cdr3_nt: TGTGCCAGCAGCTTAGGGCCTAGGACAGGGGGCAACAATGAGCAGTTCTTC
clone_size: NA; d_call: TRBD1; cdr3_length: 15; v_call: TRBV5-1; j_call: TRBJ1-6; cdr3_aa: CASSNTQGANSPLHF; cdr3_nt: TGCGCCAGCAGCAATACGCAGGGGGCTAATTCACCCCTCCACTTT
clone_size: NA; d_call: TRBD1; cdr3_length: 19; v_call: TRBV10-3; j_call: TRBJ2-2; cdr3_aa: CAISDVLGTATTNTGELFF; cdr3_nt: TGTGCCATCAGTGACGTACTCGGGACAGCCACTACGAACACCGGGGAGCTGTTTTTT
clone_size: NA; d_call: TRBD1; cdr3_length: 17; v_call: TRBV7-8; j_call: TRBJ1-2; cdr3_aa: CASSFQFAGQGLTGYTF; cdr3_nt: TGTGCCAGCAGCTTCCAATTCGCGGGACAGGGGTTGACTGGCTACACCTTC
clone_size: NA; d_call: TRBD2; cdr3_length: 17; v_call: TRBV5-1; j_call: TRBJ2-2; cdr3_aa: CASSPRTSGGAPGELFF; cdr3_nt: TGCGCCAGCAGCCCACGAACTAGCGGGGGGGCCCCCGGGGAGCTGTTTTTT
clone_size: NA; d_call: TRBD1; cdr3_length: 16; v_call: TRBV5-1; j_call: TRBJ2-2; cdr3_aa: CASSLGQGGFPGELFF; cdr3_nt: TGCGCCAGCAGCCTGGGACAGGGCGGGTTCCCCGGGGAGCTGTTTTTT
clone_size: NA; d_call: NA; cdr3_length: 13; v_call: TRBV27; j_call: TRBJ1-2; cdr3_aa: CASSLSSGLHYTF; cdr3_nt: TGTGCCAGCAGTTTGAGTTCTGGGCTGCACTACACCTTC
clone_size: NA; d_call: TRBD1; cdr3_length: 18; v_call: TRBV5-1; j_call: TRBJ1-2; cdr3_aa: CASSASGTGELKNYGYTF; cdr3_nt: TGCGCCAGCAGCGCCTCCGGGACAGGCGAACTAAAAAACTATGGCTACACCTTC
clone_size: NA; d_call: NA; cdr3_length: 12; v_call: TRBV5-6; j_call: TRBJ2-7; cdr3_aa: CASSLVGGEQYF; cdr3_nt: TGTGCCAGCAGCTTGGTAGGGGGCGAGCAGTACTTC
clone_size: NA; d_call: TRBD1; cdr3_length: 16; v_call: TRBV2; j_call: TRBJ2-7; cdr3_aa: CASSQRTTGYFDEQYF; cdr3_nt: TGTGCCAGCAGTCAGCGAACGACAGGGTATTTCGACGAGCAGTACTTC
clone_size: NA; d_call: NA; cdr3_length: 15; v_call: TRBV30; j_call: TRBJ1-1; cdr3_aa: CAWRAPHLPNTEAFF; cdr3_nt: TGTGCCTGGAGGGCCCCACATCTTCCGAACACTGAAGCTTTCTTT
clone_size: NA; d_call: TRBD2; cdr3_length: 15; v_call: TRBV5-4; j_call: TRBJ2-1; cdr3_aa: CASQSRGGSYNEQFF; cdr3_nt: TGTGCCAGCCAAAGCCGGGGGGGCTCCTACAATGAGCAGTTCTTC
clone_size: NA; d_call: TRBD1; cdr3_length: 15; v_call: TRBV7-9; j_call: TRBJ1-2; cdr3_aa: CASSFRGQGNYGYTF; cdr3_nt: TGTGCCAGCAGCTTTCGCGGACAGGGGAACTATGGCTACACCTTC
clone_size: NA; d_call: TRBD1; cdr3_length: 12; v_call: TRBV30; j_call: TRBJ1-1; cdr3_aa: CALQGVNTEAFF; cdr3_nt: TGTGCCCTCCAGGGGGTAAACACTGAAGCTTTCTTT
clone_size: NA; d_call: TRBD1; cdr3_length: 14; v_call: TRBV7-2; j_call: TRBJ1-6; cdr3_aa: CASGNSGRGTPLHF; cdr3_nt: TGTGCCAGCGGAAACTCGGGCAGGGGGACACCCCTCCACTTT
clone_size: NA; d_call: TRBD1; cdr3_length: 14; v_call: TRBV11-2; j_call: TRBJ1-4; cdr3_aa: CASSAGQGFEKLFF; cdr3_nt: TGTGCCAGCAGCGCGGGACAGGGTTTTGAAAAACTGTTTTTT
clone_size: NA; d_call: NA; cdr3_length: 15; v_call: TRBV4-1; j_call: TRBJ1-5; cdr3_aa: CASSRMPQIPEPQHF; cdr3_nt: TGCGCCAGCAGCCGAATGCCACAGATCCCGGAGCCCCAGCATTTT
clone_size: NA; d_call: NA; cdr3_length: 11; v_call: TRBV7-9; j_call: TRBJ1-1; cdr3_aa: CASSLRRGAFF; cdr3_nt: TGTGCCAGCAGCTTAAGGAGGGGAGCTTTCTTT
clone_size: NA; d_call: NA; cdr3_length: 12; v_call: TRBV30; j_call: TRBJ1-1; cdr3_aa: CAWNRPNTEAFF; cdr3_nt: TGTGCCTGGAACAGGCCGAACACTGAAGCTTTCTTT
clone_size: NA; d_call: NA; cdr3_length: 16; v_call: TRBV10-2; j_call: TRBJ1-4; cdr3_aa: CASTPEGGIGGEKLFF; cdr3_nt: TGCGCCAGCACCCCAGAGGGGGGGATAGGGGGTGAAAAACTGTTTTTT
clone_size: NA; d_call: NA; cdr3_length: 12; v_call: TRBV5-6; j_call: TRBJ2-2; cdr3_aa: CASSLVEGELFF; cdr3_nt: TGTGCCAGCAGCTTAGTAGAAGGGGAGCTGTTTTTT
clone_size: NA; d_call: TRBD1; cdr3_length: 14; v_call: TRBV7-3; j_call: TRBJ2-3; cdr3_aa: CASSLGTGADTQYF; cdr3_nt: TGTGCCAGCAGCTTAGGTACAGGGGCAGATACGCAGTATTTT
clone_size: NA; d_call: TRBD1; cdr3_length: 19; v_call: TRBV2; j_call: TRBJ1-6; cdr3_aa: CASSPLGTGLSSYNSPLHF; cdr3_nt: TGTGCCAGCAGTCCCCTCGGGACAGGACTCAGCTCCTATAATTCACCCCTCCACTTT
clone_size: NA; d_call: TRBD1; cdr3_length: 13; v_call: TRBV6-5; j_call: TRBJ1-1; cdr3_aa: CATSGTGIKGAFF; cdr3_nt: TGTGCCACCTCCGGGACAGGAATTAAGGGAGCTTTCTTT
clone_size: NA; d_call: NA; cdr3_length: 12; v_call: TRBV24-1; j_call: TRBJ1-1; cdr3_aa: CATSTRNSEAFF; cdr3_nt: TGTGCCACCAGTACGAGAAATTCTGAAGCTTTCTTT
clone_size: NA; d_call: NA; cdr3_length: 14; v_call: TRBV5-1; j_call: TRBJ2-5; cdr3_aa: CASSLGQAQETQYF; cdr3_nt: TGCGCCAGCAGCTTGGGACAGGCCCAAGAGACCCAGTACTTC
clone_size: NA; d_call: TRBD2; cdr3_length: 14; v_call: TRBV11-2; j_call: TRBJ2-1; cdr3_aa: CASSLGGGWNEQFF; cdr3_nt: TGTGCCAGCAGCTTGGGCGGGGGGTGGAATGAGCAGTTCTTC
clone_size: NA; d_call: TRBD2; cdr3_length: 16; v_call: TRBV6-5; j_call: TRBJ2-5; cdr3_aa: CASSFRLAPVQETQYF; cdr3_nt: TGTGCCAGCAGTTTTCGACTAGCGCCAGTCCAAGAGACCCAGTACTTC
clone_size: few; d_call: NA; cdr3_length: 15; v_call: TRBV19; j_call: TRBJ1-5; cdr3_aa: CASAASTGSNQPQHF; cdr3_nt: TGTGCCAGTGCCGCATCGACAGGTAGCAATCAGCCCCAGCATTTT
clone_size: NA; d_call: NA; cdr3_length: 14; v_call: TRBV18; j_call: TRBJ1-6; cdr3_aa: CASSRSGDDSPLHF; cdr3_nt: TGTGCCAGCTCACGGTCAGGGGACGATTCACCCCTCCACTTT
clone_size: NA; d_call: TRBD1; cdr3_length: 16; v_call: TRBV11-2; j_call: TRBJ1-1; cdr3_aa: CASSHKTGGGNTEAFF; cdr3_nt: TGTGCCAGCAGCCACAAGACAGGGGGCGGGAACACTGAAGCTTTCTTT
clone_size: NA; d_call: TRBD1; cdr3_length: 14; v_call: TRBV29-1; j_call: TRBJ1-1; cdr3_aa: CSSSPRTGNTEAFF; cdr3_nt: TGCAGCTCCTCACCCAGGACAGGGAACACTGAAGCTTTCTTT
clone_size: NA; d_call: TRBD1; cdr3_length: 14; v_call: TRBV6-6; j_call: TRBJ1-4; cdr3_aa: CASSGVGGGEKLFF; cdr3_nt: TGTGCCAGCAGTGGGGTAGGGGGCGGTGAAAAACTGTTTTTT